In its sample, the clone carrying this TCR beta chain was seen many times. Other DNA sequences in the same sample also yield this CDR3. The data were obtained in a study of metastatic and nonmetastatic thyroid tumors. With 2 bases removed from V and 3 bases from J, the gap between germline ends came to 20 bases. The germline V gene encodes CDR1 SGHDT and CDR2 YYEEEE. The CDR3 contains 17 residues. No treatment of any kind had been given to any patient before thyroid surgery. TCRdb reprocessed the PCR reads using MiXCR. The sample lists approximately 26,000 clones; about 26% were seen once. The source material was blood. The V and J genes are TRBV5-6 and TRBJ2-5; either TRBD1 or TRBD2 may fit D (6 bases each). This TCR was sampled from a female donor with papillary thyroid cancer or a benign thyroid nodule (not recorded which). Some clones in this sample may be carry-over from other donors' samples. The CDR3 region is CASSFFLEGGKEETQYF. CDR3 DNA: TGTGCCAGCAGCTTCTTTTTAGAGGGGGGAAAAGAAGAGACCCAGTACTTC.